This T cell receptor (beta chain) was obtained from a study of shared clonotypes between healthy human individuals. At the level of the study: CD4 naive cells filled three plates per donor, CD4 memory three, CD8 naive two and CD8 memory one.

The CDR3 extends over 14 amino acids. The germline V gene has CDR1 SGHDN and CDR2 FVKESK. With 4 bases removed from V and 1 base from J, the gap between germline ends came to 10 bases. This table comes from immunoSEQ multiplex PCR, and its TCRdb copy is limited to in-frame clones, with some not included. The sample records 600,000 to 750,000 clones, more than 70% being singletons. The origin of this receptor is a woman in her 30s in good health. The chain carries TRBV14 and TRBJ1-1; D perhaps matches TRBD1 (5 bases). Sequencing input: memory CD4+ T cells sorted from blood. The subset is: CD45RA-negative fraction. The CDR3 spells CASSRDLGNTEAFF. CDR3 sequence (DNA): TGTGCCAGCAGCCGGGACTTGGGGAACACTGAAGCTTTCTTT.